This section outlines one TCR beta chain sequence together with its context. This clonotype was seen a few times. What antigen it recognizes has not been identified. There are no base qualities to consult, and no much larger clone falls within one base. This sample is part of a study of response to subunit inactivated influenza vaccine (dated by TCRdb to the late 2010s). Study-level background: Deep quantitative T cell receptor repertoire profiling was used in the study to track responses to a trivalent subunit inactivated influenza vaccine.

Library preparation was by RT-PCR. The sequencing machine was an Illumina HiSeq 2500. TCRdb reprocessing: public reads trimmed at Q25 with fastp, clones called with MiXCR, in-frame beta chains kept. Rows merge per CDR3 protein into single entries with the most common DNA and genes. The sample table contains 300,000 to 350,000 distinct CDR3 sequences; only one count was recorded for about a fifth of them. About 9.4% of the sample is taken by the ten largest. Results and caveats for the whole study, not just this receptor: The authors proposed that each seasonal influenza vaccination may bring in only a limited number of new T cells.

CDR1 and CDR2, per the germline V gene, are MDHEN and SYDVKM. Germline trimming amounts to 4 bases on V and 0 bases on J, with 10 as the count of junction bases outside the gene matches. The CDR3, from cysteine to phenylalanine, totals 17 residues. Here the CDR3 DNA is all that survives: 51 bases in frame from base 1. The sample was PBMCs from blood, taken approximately 22 months after vaccination. Recombination linked TRBV28 to TRBJ1-1; TRBD1 matches 8 bases in the middle. This sequence originates from a man aged 50 to 69 who received an inactivated influenza vaccine. Donor details come from another sample of the same person, matched by shared clones. The sequenced DNA is TGTGCCAGCAGTTCGAAAAAACAGGGGGGGATGAACACTGAAGCTTTCTTT. Its protein reads: CASSSKKQGGMNTEAFF.